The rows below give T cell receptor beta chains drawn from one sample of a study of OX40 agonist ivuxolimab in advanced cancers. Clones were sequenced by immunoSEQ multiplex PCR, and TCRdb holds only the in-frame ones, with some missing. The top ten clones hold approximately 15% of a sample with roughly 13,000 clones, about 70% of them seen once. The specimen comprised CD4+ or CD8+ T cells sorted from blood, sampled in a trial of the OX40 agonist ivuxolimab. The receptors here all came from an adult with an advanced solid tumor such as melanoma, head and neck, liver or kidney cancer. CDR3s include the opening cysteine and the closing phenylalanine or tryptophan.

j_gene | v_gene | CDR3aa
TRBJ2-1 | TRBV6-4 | CASSRGPHNEQFF
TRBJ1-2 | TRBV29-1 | CSVRTGMGGYTF
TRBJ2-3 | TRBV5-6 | CASSFADTQYF
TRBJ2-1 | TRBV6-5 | CASSFGGEQFF
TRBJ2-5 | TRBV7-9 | CASSQLAPETQYF
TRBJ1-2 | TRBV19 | CASRGDGYTF
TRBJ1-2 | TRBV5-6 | CASSLQDRRHQAGYTF
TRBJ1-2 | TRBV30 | CAWSVGQFSYGYTF
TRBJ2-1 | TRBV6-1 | CASSEGQDFYNEQFF
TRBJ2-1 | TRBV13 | CASSSSGGAYNEQFF
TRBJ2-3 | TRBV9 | CASSISGGGTDTQYF
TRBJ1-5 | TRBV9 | CASSVGGVGSQPQHF
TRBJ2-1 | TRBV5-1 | CASSPEEGPHNEQFF
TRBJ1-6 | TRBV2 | CASSKLGTPDPYNSPLHF
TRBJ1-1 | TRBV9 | CASSVAGGDMNTEAFF
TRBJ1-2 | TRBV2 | CASISGINYGYTF
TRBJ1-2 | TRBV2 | CASSVDRGLANYGYTF
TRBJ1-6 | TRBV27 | CASSLSVTGGAGSYNSPLHF
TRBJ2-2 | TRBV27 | CASSLAATGAGELFF
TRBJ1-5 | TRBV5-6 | CASSLRQLNQPQHF
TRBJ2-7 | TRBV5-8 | CASSLLDGTYEQYF
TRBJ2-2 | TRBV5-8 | CASMGERATTGELFF
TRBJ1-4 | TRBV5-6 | CASSLDGDEKLFF
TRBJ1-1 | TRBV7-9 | CASSFGGEAFF
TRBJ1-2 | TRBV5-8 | CASSLAGSLFNYGYTF
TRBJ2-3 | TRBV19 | CASNGLAAPDTQYF
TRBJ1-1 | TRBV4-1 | CASSPGADTEAFF
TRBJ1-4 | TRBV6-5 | CASSYGDSPTNEKLFF
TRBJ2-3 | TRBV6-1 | CASSEAIRGFPAYTQYF
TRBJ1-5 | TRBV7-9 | CASSSAGTSSFQPQHF
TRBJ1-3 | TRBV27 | CASSWSSGNTIYF
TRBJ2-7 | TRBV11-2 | CASSLAGHIYEQYF
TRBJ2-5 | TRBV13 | CASSLAGAQETQYF
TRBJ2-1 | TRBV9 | CASSVGGSGGPGNEQFF
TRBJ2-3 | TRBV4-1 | CASSQEPRSTDTQYF
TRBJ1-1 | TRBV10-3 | CAISDWEGSAEAFF
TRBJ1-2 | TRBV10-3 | CAILDRIDGYTF
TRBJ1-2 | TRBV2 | CASNIVGGRYTF
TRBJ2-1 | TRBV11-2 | CASSSGGGAVEQFF
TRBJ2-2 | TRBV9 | CASSEQGTGELFF
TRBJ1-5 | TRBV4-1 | CASSLGQGARPQHF
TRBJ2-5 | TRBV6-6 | CASTGVAGGLGTQYF
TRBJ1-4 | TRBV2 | CASLGHLTNEKLFF
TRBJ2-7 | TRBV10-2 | CASSLAGQTSYEQYF
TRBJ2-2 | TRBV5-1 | CASSLGGETGELFF
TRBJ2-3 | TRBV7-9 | CASSYRGGSTDTQYF
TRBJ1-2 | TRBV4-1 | CASSQDLRVYGYTF
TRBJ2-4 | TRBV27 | CASTSLRGLAKNIQYF
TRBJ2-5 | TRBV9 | CASSAQGAVETQYF
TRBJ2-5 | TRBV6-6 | CASSYSGAQYF
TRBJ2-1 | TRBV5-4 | CASSTPGSSYNEQFF
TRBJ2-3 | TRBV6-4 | CASSPGTSGTDTQYF